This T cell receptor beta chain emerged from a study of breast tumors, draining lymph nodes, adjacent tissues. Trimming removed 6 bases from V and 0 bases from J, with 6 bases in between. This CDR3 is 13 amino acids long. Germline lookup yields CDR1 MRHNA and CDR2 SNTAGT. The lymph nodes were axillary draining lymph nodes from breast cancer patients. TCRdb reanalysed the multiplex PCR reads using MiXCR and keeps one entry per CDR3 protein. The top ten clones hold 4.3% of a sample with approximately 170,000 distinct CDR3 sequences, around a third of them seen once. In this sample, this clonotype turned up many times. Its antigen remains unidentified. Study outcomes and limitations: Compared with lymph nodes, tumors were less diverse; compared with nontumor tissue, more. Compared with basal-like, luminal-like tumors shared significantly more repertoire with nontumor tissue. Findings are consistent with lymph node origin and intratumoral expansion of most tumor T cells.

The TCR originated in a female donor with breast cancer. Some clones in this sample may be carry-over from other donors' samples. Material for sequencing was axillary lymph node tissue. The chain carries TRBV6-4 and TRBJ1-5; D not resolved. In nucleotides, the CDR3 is TGTGCCAGCAGCCGGGGTAGCAATCAGCCCCAGCATTTT. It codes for CASSRGSNQPQHF.